The T cell receptor (beta chain) under discussion was sequenced for a study of control samples from healthy donors and cancer patients. V was shortened by 1 base and J by 0 bases, with 5 bases between the two germline ends. Germline V gives CDR1 MNHEY, CDR2 SVGAGI. This CDR3 is 14 amino acids long. TCRdb's table, derived via immunoSEQ multiplex PCR, lists solely in-frame clones and lacks some. In the table there are 130,000 to 150,000 clones, over 85% of which are singletons. V gene TRBV6-5 combines with J gene TRBJ2-3; D call uncertain. The receptor's source is a man aged 25 to 40 in good health. Sequencing was performed on blood. CDR3 nucleotide sequence: TGTGCCAGCAGTTACTACGACAGCACAGATACGCAGTATTTT. It yields the protein CASSYYDSTDTQYF.